The 27 T cell receptor beta chains below all came from one sample that was sequenced in a study of CD8 T cells in ankylosing spondylitis. One entry per CDR3 protein results from TCRdb running MiXCR on the 5' RACE reads. The table has roughly 150,000 distinct CDR3 sequences, under 35% seen once. The sequencing sample was made of synovial fluid, either unsorted or a sorted T cell fraction (not recorded which). These receptors all stem from a male donor with ankylosing spondylitis.

This chain connects TRBV6-1 to TRBJ2-1, with 10 nucleotides matching TRBD2. The CDR3 loop spans 14 amino acids. V lost 7 bases, J lost 9 bases, and 9 bases stayed unmatched. Germline CDR1 reads MNHNS; CDR2 reads SASEGT. The CDR3 protein is CASKTSGGASEQFF. The CDR3 DNA follows: TGTGCCAGCAAAACGAGCGGGGGGGCGAGTGAGCAGTTCTTC.

A few counts support this clonotype. The J gene is TRBJ1-2, the V gene TRBV29-1; weak D call: TRBD1 (6 bases). The germline V and J ends were trimmed by 7 bases and 8 bases, with 20 bases remaining between them. This CDR3 has 13 amino acids. CDR1 and CDR2 (germline): SQVTM, ANQGSEA. The CDR3 loop is CSGEGDLVGGYTF. CDR3 DNA: TGCAGCGGAGAGGGGGACCTCGTTGGAGGCTACACCTTC. The whole variable domain, remainder taken from reference TRBV29-1 and TRBJ1-2, is SAVISQKPSRDICQRGTSLTIQCQVDSQVTMMFWYRQQPGQSLTLIATANQGSEATYESGFVIDKFPISRPNLTFSTLTVSNMSPEDSSIYLCSGEGDLVGGYTFGSGTRLTVV.

This clonotype was counted a few times. J is TRBJ2-7 and V is TRBV7-6; D is possibly TRBD2 (7 bases). In germline, CDR1 is SGHVS, CDR2 FNYEAQ. The CDR3 extends over 17 amino acids. The V and J ends lost 5 bases and 6 bases respectively, with 26 bases between them. The CDR3 nucleotides are TGTGCCAGCAGCCCTATGCCCGAGGGGGGAGGGAAAGGCGAGCAGTACTTC. It translates to CASSPMPEGGGKGEQYF.

The V and J genes are TRBV5-1 and TRBJ1-2; D is ambiguous. V lost 1 base to trimming and J lost 5 bases, with 15 bases between them. The CDR3 length is 15 residues. Looked up from germline, CDR1 is SGHRS and CDR2 is YFSETQ. CDR3 coding DNA: TGCGCCAGCAGCTTGTTGGCAGCCAGTGGGTATGGCTACACCTTC. As protein: CASSLLAASGYGYTF.

The V call is TRBV5-5, the J call TRBJ1-2; D perhaps matches TRBD1 (5 bases). CDR3 length: 15 residues. The V end was cut by 4 bases, the J end by 8 bases, with 21 bases between. The germline V gene has CDR1 SGHKS and CDR2 YYEKEE (reference sequence). The chain's CDR3 is CASSPRDPMGSGYTF. The CDR3 bases are TGTGCCAGCAGCCCGAGGGACCCAATGGGGAGCGGCTACACCTTC.

This clonotype was picked up a small number of times. The chain employs TRBV7-7 and TRBJ2-2, with 9 bases matching TRBD2. The CDR3 totals 16 residues. Losses at the gene ends were 5 bases for V and 6 bases for J; bases not matched to a gene: 10. Germline values: CDR1 SSHAT, CDR2 FNYEAQ (reference sequence). CDR3 in amino acids: CASSATSGTSPGELFF. CDR3 coding DNA: TGTGCCAGCAGCGCAACCTCCGGGACTAGCCCCGGGGAGCTGTTTTTT.

This clonotype was observed a handful of times. The chain joins TRBV12-3 or TRBV12-4 to TRBJ1-5; no firm D call. V dropped 4 bases and J dropped 6 bases, with 10 bases sitting between them. The CDR3 has 13 amino acids. The CDR3 loop reads CASSSAWSQPQHF. The CDR3 DNA sequence: TGTGCCAGCAGTTCCGCTTGGAGTCAGCCCCAGCATTTT.

There are a few counts of this clonotype. This chain connects TRBV5-1 to TRBJ2-7; TRBD2 aligns across 9 bases. In germline, CDR1 is SGHRS, CDR2 YFSETQ. After removal of 5 bases from V and 7 bases from J, the junction contained 10 bases not matched to a gene. This CDR3 region has 14 residues. The CDR3 DNA sequence: TGCGCCAGCAGAGAACCGGGACTAGCAGGAGAGCAGTACTTC. Translated: CASREPGLAGEQYF.

The chain has TRBV20-1 and TRBJ2-1; D perhaps matches TRBD2 (7 bases). The CDR3 extends over 15 amino acids. Germline assignment: CDR1 DFQATT and CDR2 SNEGSKA (reference sequence). Deletions cut 6 bases from V and 0 bases from J, with 15 bases between. CDR3 residues: CSAPEGGLSYNEQFF. As DNA, the CDR3 is TGCAGTGCCCCAGAGGGGGGGCTCTCCTACAATGAGCAGTTCTTC.

V gene TRBV5-6 combines with J gene TRBJ2-7; tentatively, D is TRBD2 (6 bases). This CDR3 has 16 residues. With 0 bases removed from V and 0 bases from J, the gap between germline ends came to 13 bases. Germline V gene lookup returns CDR1 SGHDT and CDR2 YYEEEE. CDR3 coding DNA: TGTGCCAGCAGCTTGGGGGGGGTCAGCTACTCCTACGAGCAGTACTTC. The encoded protein is CASSLGGVSYSYEQYF.

This clonotype occurred a few times. The chain carries TRBV5-1 and TRBJ2-7; D may correspond to TRBD1 or TRBD2 (5 bases each). The germline CDR1 and CDR2 sequences are SGHRS and YFSETQ. The CDR3 spans 15 residues. Between the trimmed V and J ends, which lost 0 bases and 3 bases, there was a span of 13 bases. CDR3: CASSLVVGTNYEQYF. The DNA for the CDR3 is TGCGCCAGCAGCTTGGTCGTTGGGACCAACTACGAGCAGTACTTC.

This rearrangement joins TRBV2 to TRBJ2-2; TRBD1 agrees at 7 bases. This CDR3 is 14 amino acids long. V trimming: 5 bases; J trimming: 9 bases; junction bases outside the gene matches: 9. Germline V gene lookup returns CDR1 SNHLY and CDR2 FYNNEI. CDR3 coding DNA: TGTGCCAGCAGTAGGACAGGATTCAGGCGGGAGCTGTTTTTT. Encoded protein: CASSRTGFRRELFF.

This clonotype has just one count. The rearrangement joins TRBV2 to TRBJ2-4; 12 bases map to TRBD2. Germline CDR1 and CDR2: SNHLY and FYNNEI. There are 15 residues in the CDR3. The trim removed 5 bases at V and 7 bases at J, leaving 6 bases unmatched. CDR3 nucleotide sequence: TGTGCCAGCAGTCCCGGACTAGCGGGATGGAACATTCAGTACTTC. Amino acids: CASSPGLAGWNIQYF.

This sequence joins TRBV29-1 and TRBJ2-1, with a tentative D call TRBD2 (5 bases). The CDR3 is 13 residues long. Trimming shortened V by 7 bases and J by 8 bases, and 18 bases separated the two germline ends. CDR1 SQVTM and CDR2 ANQGSEA come from the germline V gene. The CDR3 here is CSGGRNAGDEQFF. In nucleotides, the CDR3 is TGCAGCGGTGGACGGAACGCGGGCGATGAGCAGTTCTTC.

The rearrangement uses TRBV4-1 and TRBJ2-7; 7 bases line up with TRBD1. Trimming removed 3 bases from V and 3 bases from J; junction bases left unmatched: 8. The CDR3 consists of 15 residues. The germline V gene has CDR1 MGHRA and CDR2 YSYEKL. The CDR3 nucleotides read TGCGCCAGCAGCCAGGGGACAGCGGAATTCTACGAGCAGTACTTC. It yields the protein CASSQGTAEFYEQYF.

This clonotype was seen a few times. The chain has TRBV3-1 and TRBJ1-1, with unresolved D. The V end lost 6 bases, the J end lost 1 base, and 9 bases lay between the germline ends. From germline, CDR1 is LGHDT and CDR2 YNNKEL (reference sequence). The CDR3 extends over 13 amino acids. Here the CDR3 DNA reads TGTGCCAGCAGTACGACGAAGAACACTGAAGCTTTCTTT. Protein sequence: CASSTTKNTEAFF.

The chain employs TRBV10-3 and TRBJ1-5, with D possibly matching TRBD1 (5 bases). Germline V gene sequence: CDR1 ENHRY, CDR2 SYGVKD. This CDR3 region has 13 residues. Trimming took 3 bases from V and 7 from J, leaving 10 bases between them. The CDR3 reads CAISEERGQPQHF. Written as DNA, the CDR3 is TGTGCCATCAGTGAAGAGAGGGGACAGCCCCAGCATTTT.

This clonotype was detected a few times. The rearrangement joins TRBV27 to TRBJ1-2, with unresolved D. CDR3 length equals 14 residues. Deletions cut 2 bases from V and 5 bases from J, with 12 bases between. Per the germline V gene, CDR1 is MNHEY and CDR2 is SMNVEV (reference sequence). This CDR3 reads CASSLRGDFYGYTF. In DNA form, the CDR3 reads TGTGCCAGCAGTTTACGCGGGGATTTTTATGGCTACACCTTC.

This clonotype was counted at least ten times. The chain has TRBV7-2 and TRBJ1-3; TRBD1 matches at 7 bases. Trimming took 4 bases from V and 2 from J; bases not matched to a gene: 2. From germline, CDR1 is SGHTA and CDR2 FQGNSA. This CDR3 is built from 14 residues. The CDR3 protein is CASSSDRAGNTIYF. CDR3 DNA sequence: TGTGCCAGCAGCTCTGACAGGGCTGGAAACACCATATATTTT. Full variable domain (rest looked up from reference TRBV7-2 and TRBJ1-3): GAGVSQSPSNKVTEKGKDVELRCDPISGHTALYWYRQSLGQGLEFLIYFQGNSAPDKSGLPSDRFSAERTGGSVSTLTIQRTQQEDSAVYLCASSSDRAGNTIYFGEGSWLTVV.

The gene calls are TRBV7-2 and TRBJ2-7, with 9 bases aligning to TRBD2. V lost 5 bases, J lost 3 bases, and 14 bases stayed unmatched. Germline V lookup: CDR1 SGHTA, CDR2 FQGNSA. This CDR3 is 17 amino acids long. The CDR3 protein is CASSHRPAGGTRYEQYF. Written as DNA, the CDR3 is TGTGCCAGCAGCCATCGACCAGCGGGAGGAACCCGCTACGAGCAGTACTTC.

Many counts were recorded for this clonotype. The rearrangement links TRBV29-1 to TRBJ1-3; D remains unclear. Trimming left V 4 bases short and J 0 bases short, with 7 bases between. This CDR3 has 13 residues. Germline values: CDR1 SQVTM, CDR2 ANQGSEA. CDR3 DNA sequence: TGCAGCGTTGGGAAAGACTCTGGAAACACCATATATTTT. Protein product: CSVGKDSGNTIYF.

V gene TRBV21-1 combines with J gene TRBJ2-7; TRBD1 is the table's D call, not checked against the DNA. TRBV21-1 is a documented pseudogene. There are 15 residues in the CDR3. In DNA, the CDR3 is TGTGCCAGCAGCAAAGTGGGCGGGACTCCCTACGAGCAGTACTTC. Encoded protein: CASSKVGGTPYEQYF.

The chain combines TRBV7-2 with TRBJ1-1; D gene ambiguous. The germline gives CDR1 SGHTA, CDR2 FQGNSA. This CDR3 region has 14 residues. V lost 3 bases and J lost 4, with 12 bases in between. CDR3 protein: CASSFGPGGTEAFF. CDR3 sequence (DNA): TGTGCCAGCAGCTTTGGACCGGGAGGCACTGAAGCTTTCTTT.

A few counts support this clonotype. One end of the junction varies from germline; a read error may be responsible. This CDR3 is CASSLAAGAQETQYF. The CDR3 region has the DNA TGCGCCAGTAGCTTGGCGGCAGGGGCTCAAGAGACCCAGTACTTC. This chain joins TRBV5-1 and TRBJ2-5, with D perhaps TRBD1 (6 bases). The CDR3 has 15 amino acids. Germline V gene lookup returns CDR1 SGHRS and CDR2 YFSETQ.

The chain employs TRBV12-3 or TRBV12-4 and TRBJ1-4; D is possibly TRBD1 (6 bases). Trimming took 4 bases from V and 10 from J, leaving 10 bases between them. CDR3 length: 12 residues. The chain's CDR3 is CASSSGGLKLFF. The CDR3 DNA sequence: TGTGCCAGCAGTTCGGGGGGCCTAAAACTGTTTTTT.

The genes are TRBV2 and TRBJ2-3, with TRBD2 matching 8 bases. The CDR3 totals 15 residues. V lost 10 bases, J lost 1 base, and 10 bases stayed unmatched. Germline V gene sequence: CDR1 SNHLY, CDR2 FYNNEI. CDR3 DNA sequence: TGTGCCACCCCCGGGAGGGTCGGGGGCACAGATACGCAGTATTTT. This encodes CATPGRVGGTDTQYF. The full variable domain, its missing parts supplied by reference TRBV2 and TRBJ2-3, is EPEVTQTPSHQVTQMGQEVILRCVPISNHLYFYWYRQILGQKVEFLVSFYNNEISEKSEIFDDQFSVERPDGSNFTLKIRSTKLEDSAMYFCATPGRVGGTDTQYFGPGTRLTVL.

Only a few counts were recorded for this clonotype. This chain uses TRBV5-1 with TRBJ2-1; TRBD2 agrees at 9 bases. Per the germline V gene, CDR1 is SGHRS and CDR2 is YFSETQ. There are 16 residues in the CDR3. V was clipped by 2 bases and J by 3 bases; unmatched bases: 6. CDR3 in amino acids: CASSFPSGGHYNEQFF. The CDR3 nucleotides read TGCGCCAGCAGCTTCCCGAGCGGGGGGCACTACAATGAGCAGTTCTTC.